This T cell receptor beta chain was found in a study of STAT3 mutations in large granular lymphocyte leukemia. Study findings and constraints: All newly emerging clones after therapy were STAT3 wild type. A small but highly pathogenic clone may have been missed. In T-cell large granular lymphocyte leukemia, about half of patients showed multiple immunodominant subclonotypes. No sample exists from the first appearance of each clone. In several patients, dominant TCR clone burden exceeded STAT3 mutant burden.

From germline, CDR1 is SGHNT and CDR2 YYREEE (reference sequence). This CDR3 spans 16 amino acids. V dropped 3 bases and J dropped 1; count of bases not matched to a gene: 7. Details on this clone: Antigen unknown.

The repertoire was sequenced with immunoSEQ multiplex PCR; TCRdb's copy has only in-frame clones and lacks some. The sample lists around 17,000 clones; 84% were seen once. Material: peripheral blood mononuclear cells. The V call is TRBV5-4, the J call TRBJ2-5, with 9 bases matching TRBD2. The receptor was derived from a man between 45 and 60 years old with T-cell large granular lymphocyte leukemia. Some clones in this sample may be carry-over from other donors' samples. The CDR3 spells CASSWGAGGPQETQYF. The CDR3 DNA is TGTGCCAGCAGCTGGGGAGCGGGAGGCCCCCAAGAGACCCAGTACTTC.